This T cell receptor beta chain was sequenced during a study of cytomegalovirus exposure and HLA in healthy donors. Study at large: In an earlier analysis, 95 million to 130 million unique TCR beta sequences were found from some 170 million T cells. Broader study findings: The classifier was said to identify cytomegalovirus status with high specificity and sensitivity. Sequencing probably produced one cluster of sequence variants that were highly shared.

This clone has just a few counts. Its antigen is unknown. It was with 60 Vbeta and 13 Jbeta primers that the PCR ran. Sequencing used immunoSEQ multiplex PCR; TCRdb keeps in-frame clones, though not all of them. The table has 190,000 or so clones, roughly four fifths seen once; the top ten hold 1.6%. Sequences were obtained from PBMCs. The sequence came from a man aged 45-60 years in good health and CMV-seronegative.

The CDR3 region has the DNA TGTGCCAGCAGTTGGACTAGCCAAGAGACCCAGTACTTC. Protein sequence: CASSWTSQETQYF. The gene calls are TRBV28 and TRBJ2-5; 7 bases agree with TRBD2. The CDR3 runs to 13 residues. From germline, CDR1 is MDHEN and CDR2 SYDVKM. Trimming at V came to 4 bases and at J to 1 base, leaving 0 bases not matched to a gene.